The clone carrying this T cell receptor beta chain was picked up one time. Sequencing was performed with immunoSEQ multiplex PCR; in TCRdb, only in-frame clones are kept and a portion is missing. In the table there are 2 million to 2.5 million clones, around 93% of which are singletons. The record originates from a study of shared clonotypes between healthy human individuals. Per germline, CDR1 MNHNS and CDR2 SASEGT. This CDR3 spans 14 amino acids. V was cut by 5 bases and J by 2 bases, with 12 bases left in between. Sequencing input: naive CD4+ T cells from PBMCs. The subset: CD45RA+ positively selected. The receptor's source is a young man in good health. Some clones in this sample may be carry-over from other donors' samples. The chain joins TRBV6-1 to TRBJ1-2; D is possibly TRBD1 (5 bases). DNA of the CDR3: TGTGCCAGCAGTCCTGGGACCGAAAACTATGGCTACACCTTC. Its protein product is CASSPGTENYGYTF.